This entry features one TCR beta chain sequence. Its antigen remains unidentified. This same CDR3 is encoded by further DNA sequences in the sample. The sample comes from a study of chemoradiotherapy in HPV16-positive cancers. About the research overall: A couple of HPV16-positive patients' cells yielded candidate HPV-specific clones and common motifs.

Study-wide results and limits: Non-HPV-specific T cells did not expand in tumors during treatment, whereas candidate HPV-specific clones and E7-related motifs did. Functional assays defining HPV-specific T cells used only a couple of HPV16-positive patients. In HPV16-positive patients, HPV-responsive T-cell expansion tracked better recurrence-free survival.

There are 15 residues in the CDR3. Between the trimmed V and J ends, which lost 0 bases and 3 bases, there was a span of 11 bases. Germline V gene sequence: CDR1 SGDLS, CDR2 YYNGEE. The method was immunoSEQ multiplex PCR; TCRdb's version includes in-frame clones alone and lacks a portion of them. This sample has about 7,000 clones, with roughly nine tenths found just once. Specimen: tumor tissue, collected from a patient who underwent chemoradiotherapy. The clonotype was recovered from a human donor with HPV-associated anogenital cancer. The chain has TRBV9 and TRBJ2-3; D tentatively fits TRBD1 or TRBD2 (6 bases each). The CDR3 is CASSVEQGRTDTQYF. CDR3 nucleotide sequence: TGTGCCAGCAGCGTAGAGCAGGGGAGGACAGATACGCAGTATTTT.